This is a list of T cell receptor beta chains from one sample in a study of CD8 T cells in Susac syndrome. In TCRdb, the immunoSEQ multiplex PCR reads were re-called with MiXCR into one record per CDR3 protein. The table shows 180,000 or so distinct CDR3 sequences, with around 94% occurring only once. Source material: CD4+ T cells from PBMCs. These receptors originate from a human donor with Susac syndrome. CDR3s include the opening cysteine and the closing phenylalanine or tryptophan.

TRBJ1-2 TRBV18 CASSPALAAANYGYTF
TRBJ2-5 TRBV20-1 CSARDRLYQETQYF
TRBJ2-1 TRBV5-1 CASSLRDAVQFF
TRBJ2-7 TRBV20-1 CSARGDSAYEQYF
TRBJ2-1 TRBV7-9 CASSPKGLAGVVEQFF
TRBJ1-1 TRBV30 CAWSVTGWATEAFF
TRBJ2-7 TRBV28 CASMQGAVHEQYF
TRBJ2-7 TRBV20-1 CSASTTGYEQYF
TRBJ2-1 TRBV19 CASSTGGMDEQFF
TRBJ2-1 TRBV10-3 CAISTGASGRRNEQFF
TRBJ2-7 TRBV12-3/TRBV12-4 CASSGQGTYEQYF
TRBJ2-3 TRBV13 CASSLEGPSTDTQYF
TRBJ1-1 TRBV6-5 CASSRGLEAFF
TRBJ2-2 TRBV20-1 CSARDSNTGELFF
TRBJ1-4 TRBV9 CASSVEVANEKLFF
TRBJ1-1 TRBV30 CAWNQYRGTEAFF
TRBJ2-1 TRBV19 CASSSGAYNEQFF
TRBJ1-1 TRBV2 CASSETGIGAFF
TRBJ2-6 TRBV7-2 CASSLRGSPSGANVLTF
TRBJ2-3 TRBV4-3 CASSQGDRVPDTQYF
TRBJ2-2 TRBV29-1 CSVGQGDTGELFF
TRBJ1-5 TRBV20-1 CSARLAGNSNQPQHF
TRBJ1-2 TRBV9 CASSAGQTLRRYGYTF
TRBJ2-2 TRBV29-1 CSVTGREVSGELFF
TRBJ1-1 TRBV29-1 CSVEKRGAPEAFF
TRBJ1-1 TRBV7-9 CASSHRQGEAFF
TRBJ2-3 TRBV24-1 CATSDGPTDTQYF
TRBJ2-2 TRBV7-3 CASSLYRVGGELFF
TRBJ2-1 TRBV7-8 CASSNPSGRINEQFF
TRBJ1-1 TRBV11-2 CASSLGGSNTEAFF
TRBJ2-3 TRBV20-1 CSASRASGSTDTQYF
TRBJ2-3 TRBV2 CASSPDREDTQYF
TRBJ2-7 TRBV5-1 CASSLVPGRDYEQYF
TRBJ2-4 TRBV23-1 CASCRVGKKGNIQYF
TRBJ1-1 TRBV30 CAWSVELAGTEAFF
TRBJ2-5 TRBV12-5 CASARPPRPSTETQYF
TRBJ1-5 TRBV30 CAWSRASNQPQHF